Presented here are 28 T cell receptor beta chains from one specimen sequenced in a study of radiotherapy plus CTLA-4 blockade in lung cancer. Clones were read by immunoSEQ multiplex PCR, and TCRdb kept only the in-frame ones, dropping some. The sample shows 65,000 to 85,000 clones, 70% to 85% of them seen only once. The starting material was peripheral blood, obtained from a patient treated with radiotherapy plus ipilimumab. These receptors were taken from a human donor with non-small cell lung cancer whose response to radiotherapy plus ipilimumab could not be evaluated.

The gene calls are TRBV14 and TRBJ2-3, with TRBD2 as a possible D gene (5 bases). V lost 1 base to trimming and J lost 13 bases, with 12 bases between them. Per the germline V gene, CDR1 is SGHDN and CDR2 is FVKESK. CDR3 size: 12 residues. In DNA form, the CDR3 reads TGTGCCAGCAGCCAAGGTGATAGCGTGGAGTATTTT. Translation gives CASSQGDSVEYF.

The chain joins TRBV7-9 to TRBJ2-1, with 8 nucleotides matching TRBD2. CDR1 is SEHNR, CDR2 FQNEAQ, per germline (reference sequence). The CDR3 sequence is 16 residues long. The V and J ends lost 5 bases and 8 bases, in that order; junction bases with no gene match: 14. The CDR3 DNA reads TGTGCCAGCAGCCCTCGAGGTCTACAGCGGGAGTATGAGCAGTTCTTC. It encodes CASSPRGLQREYEQFF.

The genes are TRBV6-1 and TRBJ1-5; D remains ambiguous. The CDR3 extends over 15 amino acids. Trimming took 3 bases from V and 2 from J, leaving 11 bases between them. Looked up from germline, CDR1 is MNHNS and CDR2 is SASEGT. DNA of the CDR3: TGTGCCAGCAGTGAGGTCAGGTGGGGCAATCAGCCCCAGCATTTT. Translation gives CASSEVRWGNQPQHF.

The chain uses TRBV14 and TRBJ2-5; 12 nucleotides match TRBD2. The J call could be wrong; TRBJ2-7 is a better fit for the DNA end. CDR1 is SGHDN and CDR2 is FVKESK in the germline V gene. The CDR3 runs to 14 residues. The CDR3 DNA reads as TGTGCCAGCAGCCAAGGACTAGCGGGAGTCGAGCAGTACTTC. It specifies CASSQGLAGVEQYF.

Regarding this clone: An end of the junction differs from the germline gene, which may be a read error. The genes are TRBV30 and TRBJ2-6; 10 nucleotides align to TRBD2. From germline, CDR1 is GTSNPN and CDR2 SVGIG (reference sequence). CDR3 length: 11 amino acids. CDR3 region: CACLGLAEIVF. CDR3 DNA sequence: TGTGCCTGCCTAGGACTAGCGGAGATCGTTTTC.

V gene TRBV18 combines with J gene TRBJ2-2; 12 bases line up with TRBD2. V shed 3 bases and J 1 base; nucleotides not matched to a gene: 12. CDR1 and CDR2 from the germline V gene are KGHSH and LQKENI. This CDR3 has 20 amino acids. CDR3 bases: TGTGCCAGCTCACCCAGGAAGACTAGCGGGAGCACCCAGAACACCGGGGAGCTGTTTTTT. Translation: CASSPRKTSGSTQNTGELFF. The full variable domain, rest sourced from reference TRBV18 and TRBJ2-2, is NAGVMQNPRHLVRRRGQEARLRCSPMKGHSHVYWYRQLPEEGLKFMVYLQKENIIDESGMPKERFSAEFPKEGPSILRIQQVVRGDSAAYFCASSPRKTSGSTQNTGELFFGEGSRLTVL.

The chain couples TRBV5-4 to TRBJ2-5; D might be TRBD1 (5 bases). V was clipped by 0 bases and J by 1 base, with 7 bases between them. The CDR3 loop spans 14 amino acids. CDR1 SGHNT and CDR2 YYREEE come from the germline V gene (reference sequence). CDR3 DNA sequence: TGTGCCAGCAGCTTGGGACAGTCCCAAGAGACCCAGTACTTC. Amino acids: CASSLGQSQETQYF.

V usage is TRBV18 and J usage is TRBJ1-2; 9 bases are a match to TRBD1. Germline CDR1 is KGHSH and CDR2 is LQKENI. This CDR3 spans 13 amino acids. V dropped 6 bases and J dropped 5; count of bases not matched to a gene: 4. This CDR3 reads CASSADRGYGYTF. The CDR3 region has the DNA TGTGCCAGCTCGGCGGACAGGGGATATGGCTACACCTTC.

V gene TRBV7-8 combines with J gene TRBJ1-1; 7 positions match TRBD1. Germline trimming cut 3 bases from V and 7 bases from J; bases unmatched to any gene: 5. The CDR3 consists of 13 residues. Per germline, CDR1 SGHVS and CDR2 FQNEAQ. Here the CDR3 reads CASSFGRDSEAFF. Written as DNA, the CDR3 is TGTGCCAGCAGCTTTGGACGGGACAGTGAAGCTTTCTTT.

This clone is a singleton in its sample. The chain employs TRBV5-7 and TRBJ1-1; tentatively, D is TRBD1 (5 bases). TRBV5-7 is assigned to the ORF class and has an uncertain function. V was pared by 0 bases and J by 2 bases, with 5 bases between. The CDR3 sequence is 13 residues long. CDR3 coding DNA: TGTGCCAGCAGCTTGGGGGGCAACACTGAAGCTTTCTTT. Translated: CASSLGGNTEAFF.

The rearrangement joins TRBV5-1 to TRBJ2-3; D is perhaps TRBD1 (5 bases). The germline V and J ends were trimmed by 5 bases and 3 bases, with 16 bases remaining between them. Per germline, CDR1 SGHRS and CDR2 YFSETQ. The CDR3 has 15 residues. The CDR3 DNA is TGCGCCAGCAGGTACACACAGGTTGCGACAGATACGCAGTATTTT. It is translated as CASRYTQVATDTQYF.

The chain joins TRBV30 to TRBJ2-7; D is possibly TRBD1 (5 bases). Germline CDR1 and CDR2: GTSNPN and SVGIG (reference sequence). V lost 1 base and J lost 2, with 15 bases in between. The CDR3 totals 15 residues. CDR3: CAWSGLGQGTYEQYF. CDR3 coding DNA: TGTGCCTGGAGTGGTCTCGGGCAGGGCACCTACGAGCAGTACTTC.

V gene TRBV9 combines with J gene TRBJ1-2; D is ambiguous. Germline-derived CDR1 and CDR2 are SGDLS and YYNGEE. The ends were cut back, 0 bases at V and 3 bases at J, with 9 bases in the middle. The CDR3 covers 14 residues. The CDR3: CASSVGGEDYGYTF. CDR3 sequence (DNA): TGTGCCAGCAGCGTAGGCGGGGAGGACTATGGCTACACCTTC.

V usage is TRBV2 and J usage is TRBJ2-5; D perhaps matches TRBD2 (5 bases). The CDR3 has 14 residues. The V and J ends lost 1 base and 5 bases respectively, with 11 bases between them. In germline, CDR1 is SNHLY, CDR2 FYNNEI. The CDR3 is CASSEVTGWETQYF. The CDR3 nucleotides are TGTGCCAGCAGTGAAGTAACGGGATGGGAGACCCAGTACTTC.

This rearrangement joins TRBV4-1 to TRBJ1-4, with D uncertain. The CDR3 totals 18 residues. Trimming pared 0 bases from V and 0 bases from J, leaving 14 bases between. Per germline, CDR1 MGHRA and CDR2 YSYEKL. The CDR3 nucleotides are TGCGCCAGCAGCCAAGATTCGAGGCTAAAGGCAACTAATGAAAAACTGTTTTTT. It specifies CASSQDSRLKATNEKLFF.

J is TRBJ2-1 and V is TRBV4-1, with 13 bases identical to TRBD2. The V segment lost 0 bases and the J segment 0 bases; nucleotides outside the gene matches: 11. The CDR3 totals 21 residues. Germline V gene lookup returns CDR1 MGHRA and CDR2 YSYEKL. CDR3 protein: CASSQERPTSGGPGSYNEQFF. The CDR3 bases are TGCGCCAGCAGCCAAGAACGGCCGACTAGCGGGGGGCCGGGCTCCTACAATGAGCAGTTCTTC.

The chain has TRBV9 and TRBJ2-2, with 8 bases identical to TRBD2. The V segment lost 3 bases and the J segment 5 bases; nucleotides outside the gene matches: 6. The CDR3 length is 15 residues. Looked up from germline, CDR1 is SGDLS and CDR2 is YYNGEE. This CDR3 reads CASSESGSFTGELFF. As DNA, the CDR3 is TGTGCCAGCAGCGAGAGCGGGAGTTTTACCGGGGAGCTGTTTTTT.

V usage is TRBV19 and J usage is TRBJ1-1; 10 bases are a match to TRBD1. The junction had 17 bases not matched to a gene; V was cut back by 9 bases and J by 7 bases. This CDR3 spans 16 amino acids. CDR1 is LNHDA, CDR2 SQIVND, per germline (reference sequence). CDR3 DNA: TGTGCCAGCCGTCCCCAATCCTCGGACAGGGGGAGTGAAGCTTTCTTT. The encoded protein is CASRPQSSDRGSEAFF.

The gene calls are TRBV19 and TRBJ1-1, with TRBD1 identical over 10 bases. The CDR3 is 14 amino acids. Germline CDR1 is LNHDA and CDR2 is SQIVND (reference sequence). After removal of 6 bases from V and 6 bases from J, the junction contained 7 bases not matched to a gene. CDR3 sequence: CASSLRQGASEAFF. CDR3 DNA: TGTGCCAGTAGCCTGCGACAGGGGGCATCTGAAGCTTTCTTT.

The V and J genes are TRBV19 and TRBJ1-2; the D gene is possibly TRBD1 (6 bases). Germline V gene lookup returns CDR1 LNHDA and CDR2 SQIVND (reference sequence). This CDR3 contains 15 residues. Trimming pared 0 bases from V and 3 bases from J, leaving 11 bases between. CDR3 coding DNA: TGTGCCAGTAGTATAGATCCACAGGGCTACTATGGCTACACCTTC. This sequence encodes CASSIDPQGYYGYTF.

A word on this clone: This same CDR3 is encoded by further DNA sequences in the sample. This rearrangement joins TRBV7-9 to TRBJ1-2; D unresolved. Germline CDR1 and CDR2: SEHNR and FQNEAQ (reference sequence). V lost 1 base and J 0 bases, leaving 6 bases between the germline ends. The CDR3 has 14 amino acids. CDR3 nucleotides: TGTGCCAGCAGCTTAGTAGTCGCTAACTATGGCTACACCTTC. Its translation is CASSLVVANYGYTF.

The chain combines TRBV25-1 with TRBJ1-6, with 11 bases identical to TRBD1. The CDR3 runs to 16 residues. Germline V gene sequence: CDR1 MGHDK, CDR2 SYGVNS. Losses at the gene ends were 2 bases for V and 9 bases for J; bases not matched to a gene: 6. The CDR3 is CASSEIWTGGISPLHF. CDR3 in DNA: TGTGCCAGCAGTGAAATCTGGACAGGGGGCATTTCACCCCTCCACTTT.

V gene TRBV7-6 combines with J gene TRBJ1-3, with D hard to call. The CDR3 extends over 15 amino acids. Germline V gene sequence: CDR1 SGHVS, CDR2 FNYEAQ. Trimming stripped 2 bases from V and 6 bases from J, with 14 bases between. CDR3 protein: CASSLRPGGENTIYF. Written as DNA, the CDR3 is TGTGCCAGCAGCTTACGTCCGGGAGGAGAAAACACCATATATTTT.

The chain joins TRBV7-3 to TRBJ2-5, with TRBD2 matching over 8 bases. The end of the DNA is better explained by TRBJ2-7, so the J call may be wrong. The CDR3 has 14 residues. Germline V CDR1 and CDR2: SGHTA, FQGTGA. The CDR3 sequence: CASSLKAGGCEQYF. CDR3 coding DNA: TGTGCCAGCAGCTTAAAGGCGGGAGGCTGCGAGCAGTACTTC.

This chain joins TRBV2 and TRBJ1-5; 10 positions match TRBD1. The CDR3 extends over 13 amino acids. Germline-derived CDR1 and CDR2 are SNHLY and FYNNEI. Trimming cost V 11 bases and J 6 bases; bases outside gene matches: 7. This CDR3 reads CAWGQGWSQPQHF. The CDR3 nucleotides read TGTGCCTGGGGACAGGGGTGGAGTCAGCCCCAGCATTTT.

The chain recombines TRBV7-6 with TRBJ1-1, with D possibly being TRBD1 (5 bases). Trimming cost V 5 bases and J 3 bases, with 10 bases left between them. Germline values: CDR1 SGHVS, CDR2 FNYEAQ. The CDR3 is made up of 13 amino acids. The CDR3 nucleotides read TGTGCCAGCAGCCGTTTAGGGGACACTGAAGCTTTCTTT. Translating gives CASSRLGDTEAFF. Looking up the rest from reference TRBV7-6 and TRBJ1-1 gives the full variable domain: GAGVSQSPRYKVTKRGQDVALRCDPISGHVSLYWYRQALGQGPEFLTYFNYEAQQDKSGLPNDRFSAERPEGSISTLTIQRTEQRDSAMYRCASSRLGDTEAFFGQGTRLTVV.

Only a few counts were recorded for this clone. The V and J genes are TRBV5-4 and TRBJ1-4; D is possibly TRBD1 (6 bases). CDR1 and CDR2 from the germline V gene are SGHNT and YYREEE (reference sequence). Trimming took 8 bases from V and 8 from J, leaving 16 bases between them. The CDR3 is 13 residues long. The CDR3 sequence: CASTQGGNEKLFF. CDR3 DNA: TGTGCCAGTACACAGGGTGGAAACGAAAAACTGTTTTTT. Complete variable domain (other parts from reference TRBV5-4 and TRBJ1-4): ETGVTQSPTHLIKTRGQQVTLRCSSQSGHNTVSWYQQALGQGPQFIFQYYREEENGRGNFPPRFSGLQFPNYSSELNVNALELDDSALYLCASTQGGNEKLFFGSGTQLSVL.

J is TRBJ2-5 and V is TRBV5-1; 9 positions agree with TRBD2. The CDR3 length is 17 residues. Germline loops: CDR1 SGHRS, CDR2 YFSETQ. The junction had 11 bases not matched to a gene; V was cut back by 1 base and J by 4 bases. CDR3 amino acids: CASSLYVGGGAGETQYF. In DNA form, the CDR3 reads TGCGCCAGCAGCTTGTACGTCGGCGGGGGGGCCGGAGAGACCCAGTACTTC.